Listed below are T cell receptor beta chains from one sample, sequenced in a study of blood T cell repertoires in COVID-19. Here immunoSEQ multiplex PCR was the method, and the copy in TCRdb shows in-frame clones only, minus some. The sample contains roughly 320,000 clones, 75% to 85% of which appear only once. The specimen was peripheral blood. The receptor set was obtained from a human donor in a cohort sampled during active COVID-19. Each CDR3 is given with its conserved first and last residue. The D gene is left open where the match is weak. The listing skips clone size in some rows; elsewhere it reads once, few, many or a size class.

>TRBJ2-1|-|-|TRBV6-6
TGTGCCAGCAGTCCCCCGGTCGGGCGGGCGAATCAATACAATGAGCAGTTCTTC
CASSPPVGRANQYNEQFF
>TRBJ1-5|-|few|TRBV30
TGTGCCTGGAGTAGACCGGGGTGGTCCAATCAGCCCCAGCATTTT
CAWSRPGWSNQPQHF
>TRBJ1-2|-|-|TRBV24-1
TGTGCCACCCATCCAGGGACAAGGACCTTTGGCTACACCTTC
CATHPGTRTFGYTF
>TRBJ2-2|TRBD1|-|TRBV24-1
TGTGCCACCAGTGACCCTCGGGACAGGGGGCGAACGTCCGGGGAGCTGTTTTTT
CATSDPRDRGRTSGELFF
>TRBJ1-2|-|-|TRBV6-2/TRBV6-3
TGTGCCAGCAGTCTGGGAGGGGCTGATGGCTACACCTTC
CASSLGGADGYTF
>TRBJ1-1|-|-|TRBV27
TGTGCCAGCAGTTCGCCCGGTCTGTCGAACACTGAAGCTTTCTTT
CASSSPGLSNTEAFF
>TRBJ2-5|TRBD2|-|TRBV7-2
TGTGCCAGCAGCTTAACATGGGCCACTAGCGGGGTCCAAGAGACCCAGTACTTC
CASSLTWATSGVQETQYF
>TRBJ2-7|TRBD1|-|TRBV6-5
TGTGCCAGCAGCTTAAGACGACAGGGCGGCTACGAGCAGTACTTC
CASSLRRQGGYEQYF
>TRBJ1-1|-|many|TRBV19
TGTGCCAGTAGGAGGGCGGGGGTGAACACTGAAGCTTTCTTT
CASRRAGVNTEAFF
>TRBJ1-5|TRBD1|-|TRBV11-3
TGTGCCAGCAGCGCAGAGGGACAGGGGTTTTACCAGCCCCAGCATTTT
CASSAEGQGFYQPQHF
>TRBJ2-3|TRBD2|-|TRBV27
TGTGCCAGCAATCCGCTAGCGGGGGGCACAGATACGCAGTATTTT
CASNPLAGGTDTQYF
>TRBJ1-2|-|once|TRBV7-9
TGTGCCAGCAGCTGGACAGACTATGGCTACACCTTC
CASSWTDYGYTF
>TRBJ1-3|-|-|TRBV28
TGTGCCAGCAGTTTAGCCCCAGCCAGGGAACATGGAAACACCATATATTTT
CASSLAPAREHGNTIYF
>TRBJ1-4|TRBD1|-|TRBV9
TGTGCCAGCAGCCCCGAGGGGAAGGGACAGACCACAAATGAAAAACTGTTTTTT
CASSPEGKGQTTNEKLFF
>TRBJ2-1|TRBD2|-|TRBV7-4
TGTGCCAGCAGCACCGCGGGGACTAGCGGGGCAGAGGAGCAGTTCTTC
CASSTAGTSGAEEQFF
>TRBJ2-7|-|-|TRBV6-4
TGTGCCAGCAGTGACAGGGGGTGGGGACCCTACGAGCAGTACTTC
CASSDRGWGPYEQYF
>TRBJ2-5|TRBD2|few|TRBV5-1
TGCGCCAGCAGCTTGGGACTAGCGGGGGTTGGGGAGACCCAGTACTTC
CASSLGLAGVGETQYF
>TRBJ2-7|TRBD1|few|TRBV18
TGTGCCAGCTCACCACCGCTGACAGGGGGGTACGAGCAGTACTTC
CASSPPLTGGYEQYF
>TRBJ1-1|-|-|TRBV18
TGTGCCAGCTCACCCCTCGGGGGGGGCATGAACACTGAAGCTTTCTTT
CASSPLGGGMNTEAFF
>TRBJ1-5|TRBD1|many|TRBV24-1
TGTGCCACCAGTGACCCTGGACAGGGTCCCAATCAGCCCCAGCATTTT
CATSDPGQGPNQPQHF
>TRBJ1-1|TRBD1|-|TRBV30
TGTGCCTGGAGTGTTGGGTCAGGGGGCACTGAAGCTTTCTTT
CAWSVGSGGTEAFF
>TRBJ2-3|-|-|TRBV7-8
TGTGCCAGCAGCCCCCGGGTCTCCATTCGCACAGATACGCAGTATTTT
CASSPRVSIRTDTQYF
>TRBJ1-6|TRBD1|-|TRBV10-3
TGTGCCATCAGTGAGTTTGGGGGACAGTCGGATTCACCCCTCCACTTT
CAISEFGGQSDSPLHF
>TRBJ2-7|TRBD1|-|TRBV2
TGTGCCAGCAGGGGACAGGGCGGATACGAGCAGTACTTC
CASRGQGGYEQYF
>TRBJ2-7|TRBD1|few|TRBV9
TGTGCCAGCAGCGGACCGGCTGGGACAGGGGAAGCGTACGAGCAGTACTTC
CASSGPAGTGEAYEQYF
>TRBJ1-1|TRBD1|-|TRBV7-2
TGTGCCAGCCTACAGGGGATCAGCACTGAAGCTTTCTTT
CASLQGISTEAFF
>TRBJ1-1|-|-|TRBV6-5
TGTGCCAGCAGTCGGCGACAGGAAGCTTTCTTT
CASSRRQEAFF
>TRBJ1-1|-|-|TRBV9
TGTGCCAGCAGCGTAGCGTTGGGGACTATGAACACTGAAGCTTTCTTT
CASSVALGTMNTEAFF
>TRBJ2-4|-|-|TRBV3-1/TRBV3-2
TGTGCCAGCAGCCAAATCGGGACCAAAAACATTCAGTACTTC
CASSQIGTKNIQYF
>TRBJ2-4|-|-|TRBV5-1
TGCGCCAGCAGCTTGCAGCAGGGAACCAAAAACATTCAGTACTTC
CASSLQQGTKNIQYF
>TRBJ2-3|TRBD2|-|TRBV5-4
TGTGCCAGCAGCACTAGCGGGGGGGCAGATACGCAGTATTTT
CASSTSGGADTQYF
>TRBJ1-5|-|-|TRBV5-6
TGTGCCAGCAGCTTGTCTTATAGCAATCAGCCCCAGCATTTT
CASSLSYSNQPQHF
>TRBJ2-5|-|-|TRBV2
TGTGCCATGGGGACTCGGGAGACCCAGTACTTC
CAMGTRETQYF
>TRBJ2-2|TRBD1|-|TRBV6-6
TGTGCCAGCAGTTACCGAGGACAGGGGACCGGGGAGCTGTTTTTT
CASSYRGQGTGELFF
>TRBJ2-7|-|-|TRBV2
TGTGCCAGCTGGGGGGAGTACGAGCAGTACTTC
CASWGEYEQYF
>TRBJ1-1|TRBD1|-|TRBV6-5
TGTGCCAGCAGTTACGGGACAGCGAACACTGAAGCTTTCTTT
CASSYGTANTEAFF
>TRBJ2-3|TRBD1|-|TRBV24-1
TGTGCCACCAGTGATTGTGGGACAGGGGGCGAAAAATTCCTCCTCACAGATACGCAGTATTTT
CATSDCGTGGEKFLLTDTQYF
>TRBJ1-6|TRBD1|-|TRBV15
TGTGCCACCAGCAGAGCAGGGGGACCTTCACCCCTCCACTTT
CATSRAGGPSPLHF
>TRBJ1-2|-|-|TRBV27
TGTGCCAGCAGTTTAGACGCCAGGAACTATGGCTACACCTTC
CASSLDARNYGYTF
>TRBJ2-7|TRBD1|-|TRBV6-5
TGTGCCAGCAGTCTGGGGACAGGGTACAACGAGCAGTACTTC
CASSLGTGYNEQYF
>TRBJ2-4|-|once|TRBV14
TGTGCCAGCAGCCAAGATAACAGTAAGGGGGCCAAAAACATTCAGTACTTC
CASSQDNSKGAKNIQYF
>TRBJ1-4|TRBD1|once|TRBV19
TGTGCCAGCCGGGACAGGGGGGGAACGACTAATGAAAAACTGTTTTTT
CASRDRGGTTNEKLFF
>TRBJ1-4|TRBD1|-|TRBV7-2
TGTGCCAGCAGCTCCGGGACAGGGGAAAAACTGTTTTTT
CASSSGTGEKLFF
>TRBJ1-1|-|-|TRBV12-5
TGTGCTAGTGCCTTAGACATCTCGACCGAAGCTTTCTTT
CASALDISTEAFF
>TRBJ1-2|-|-|TRBV6-5
TGTGCCAGCAGTCACCCGGGAGGTTCCTATGGCTACACCTTC
CASSHPGGSYGYTF
>TRBJ1-4|-|-|TRBV5-4
TGTGCCAGCAGCAAGAACCCAGACATCAATGAAAAACTGTTTTTT
CASSKNPDINEKLFF
>TRBJ2-7|TRBD1|-|TRBV4-1
TGCGCCAGCAGCCAAGATTGGGCAGGGGGCTACGAGCAGTACTTC
CASSQDWAGGYEQYF
>TRBJ1-2|-|-|TRBV30
TGTGCCTGGAGTGTCTTCGGGGGCTACACCTTC
CAWSVFGGYTF
>TRBJ1-1|-|-|TRBV6-5
TGTGCCAGCATTCGGGGGGGGAATACTGAAGCTTTCTTT
CASIRGGNTEAFF
>TRBJ1-2|TRBD1|-|TRBV6-5
TGTGCCAGCAGGCAAACAGGGGTGACCTATGGCTACACCTTC
CASRQTGVTYGYTF
>TRBJ2-7|TRBD1|-|TRBV6-2/TRBV6-3
TGTGCCAGCAGTTACTCCCCGACAGGGAAGGCCTACGAGCAGTACTTC
CASSYSPTGKAYEQYF
>TRBJ1-5|TRBD1|-|TRBV27
TGTGCCAGCAGTTTAAACCTCGGGACAGTTGGATCCCATAGCAATCAGCCCCAGCATTTT
CASSLNLGTVGSHSNQPQHF
>TRBJ1-1|TRBD1|-|TRBV5-1
TGCGCCAGCAGGTTCCCCGACAGGGAGAACACTGAAGCTTTCTTT
CASRFPDRENTEAFF